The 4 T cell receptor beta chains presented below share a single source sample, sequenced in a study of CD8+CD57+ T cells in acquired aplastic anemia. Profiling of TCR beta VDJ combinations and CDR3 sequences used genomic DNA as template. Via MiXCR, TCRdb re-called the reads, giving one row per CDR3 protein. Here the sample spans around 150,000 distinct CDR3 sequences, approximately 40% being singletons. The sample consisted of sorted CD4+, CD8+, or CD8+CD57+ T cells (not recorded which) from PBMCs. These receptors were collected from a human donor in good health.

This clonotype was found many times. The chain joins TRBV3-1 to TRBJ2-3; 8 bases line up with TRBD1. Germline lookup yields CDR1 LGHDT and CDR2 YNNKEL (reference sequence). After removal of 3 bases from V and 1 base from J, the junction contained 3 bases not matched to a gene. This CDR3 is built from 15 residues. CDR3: CASSQGTGGTDTQYF. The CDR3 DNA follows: TGTGCCAGCAGCCAGGGGACAGGAGGCACAGATACGCAGTATTTT.

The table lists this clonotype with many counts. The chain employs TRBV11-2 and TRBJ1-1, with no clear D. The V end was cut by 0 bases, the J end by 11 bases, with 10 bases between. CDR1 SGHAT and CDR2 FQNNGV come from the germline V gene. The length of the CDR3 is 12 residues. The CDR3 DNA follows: TGTGCCAGCAGCTTAGACCGGACGAGGGCTTTCTTT. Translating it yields CASSLDRTRAFF. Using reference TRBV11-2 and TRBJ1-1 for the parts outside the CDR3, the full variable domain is EAGVAQSPRYKIIEKRQSVAFWCNPISGHATLYWYQQILGQGPKLLIQFQNNGVVDDSQLPKDRFSAERLKGVDSTLKIQPAKLEDSAVYLCASSLDRTRAFFGQGTRLTVV.

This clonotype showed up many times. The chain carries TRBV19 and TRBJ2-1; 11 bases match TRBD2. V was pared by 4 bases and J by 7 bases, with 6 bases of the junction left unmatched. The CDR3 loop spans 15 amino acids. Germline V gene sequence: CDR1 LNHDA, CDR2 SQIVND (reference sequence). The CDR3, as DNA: TGTGCCAGTAGTACGGGCCGGACTAGCGGGAATGAGCAGTTCTTC. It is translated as CASSTGRTSGNEQFF.

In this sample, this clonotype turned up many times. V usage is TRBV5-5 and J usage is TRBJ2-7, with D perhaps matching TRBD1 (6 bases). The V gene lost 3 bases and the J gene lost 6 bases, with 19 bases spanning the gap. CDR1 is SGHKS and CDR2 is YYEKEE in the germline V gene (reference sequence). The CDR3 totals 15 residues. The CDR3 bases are TGTGCCAGCAGCTGGAGGACAGCCCCCGGATCCGAGCAGTACTTC. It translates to CASSWRTAPGSEQYF.